Included here is one T cell receptor (beta chain) sequence, with context. Its antigen is not known. The data belong to a study of T cell responses to AZD1222 COVID-19 vaccine. The V gene end was trimmed by 2 bases and the J gene end by 8 bases; junction bases not matched to a gene: 7. The germline gives CDR1 MNHEY, CDR2 SVGAGI. The CDR3 is 15 residues long. Study-level results: Reportedly, close to half of spike-specific TCRs are directed against unmutated variant regions.

Clones were sequenced by immunoSEQ multiplex PCR, and TCRdb holds only the in-frame ones, with some missing. The sample lists roughly 100,000 clones, approximately 91% seen once, with just over 8% in the top ten. The sample here was peripheral blood, taken 28 days after the second AZD1222 dose. This TCR derives from an adult who received the AZD1222 COVID-19 vaccine. The chain uses TRBV6-5 and TRBJ2-1, with 9 bases that match TRBD1. The DNA of the CDR3 is TGTGCCAGCAGTTACAGCGCACAGGGGGCCTATGAGCAGTTCTTC. This encodes CASSYSAQGAYEQFF.